This TCR beta chain was sequenced for a study of T cell repertoires in cytomegalovirus infection. The CDR3 loop spans 13 amino acids. CDR1 is ENHRY, CDR2 SYGVKD, per germline. V lost 0 bases to trimming and J lost 8 bases, with 8 bases between them. The sample holds many counts of this clonotype. TCRdb called the reads again in MiXCR, with one record for every CDR3 protein. This sample has 200,000 to 300,000 distinct CDR3 sequences, with roughly 12% found just once. The chain combines TRBV10-3 with TRBJ2-1; D perhaps matches TRBD2 (5 bases). Specimen: PBMCs. The TCR was taken from a human donor in good health (CMV status not recorded). Some clones in this sample may be carry-over from other donors' samples. In nucleotides, the CDR3 is TGTGCCATCAGTGAGTCCGTCGGGGATGAGCAGTTCTTC. As protein: CAISESVGDEQFF.